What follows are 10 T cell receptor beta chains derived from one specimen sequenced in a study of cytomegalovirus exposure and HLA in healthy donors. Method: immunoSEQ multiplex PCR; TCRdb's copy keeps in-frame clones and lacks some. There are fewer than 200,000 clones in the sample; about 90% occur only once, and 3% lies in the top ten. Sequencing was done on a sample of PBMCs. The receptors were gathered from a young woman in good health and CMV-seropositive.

This CDR3 reads CASRRQGASNQPQHF. CDR3 DNA: TGTGCCAGCAGACGCCAGGGGGCGAGCAATCAGCCCCAGCATTTT. The chain uses TRBV6-5 and TRBJ1-5; 8 bases fit TRBD1. Germline-derived CDR1 and CDR2 are MNHEY and SVGAGI. J gave up 1 base and V 6 bases, and 5 bases lay outside the gene matches. The CDR3 contains 15 residues.

The CDR3 bases are TGTGCCATCAGTGACGGGGGCACTGAAGCTTTCTTT. Translating it yields CAISDGGTEAFF. The chain combines TRBV10-3 with TRBJ1-1; TRBD1 is a possible D gene (5 bases). This CDR3 has 12 residues. V was trimmed by 3 bases and J by 4 bases, leaving 6 bases between them. Germline V gives CDR1 ENHRY, CDR2 SYGVKD.

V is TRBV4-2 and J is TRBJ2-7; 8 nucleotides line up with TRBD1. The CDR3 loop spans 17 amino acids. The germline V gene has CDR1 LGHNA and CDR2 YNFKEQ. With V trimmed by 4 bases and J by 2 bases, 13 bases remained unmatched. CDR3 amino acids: CASSPHRGQGAPYEQYF. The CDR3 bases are TGTGCCAGCAGCCCCCACCGCGGGCAGGGGGCCCCCTACGAGCAGTACTTC.

The CDR3 sequence: CASSDTGTGSYNEQFF. CDR3 nucleotide sequence: TGCGCCAGCAGTGATACCGGGACAGGGTCCTACAATGAGCAGTTCTTC. J is TRBJ2-1 and V is TRBV10-1; 9 bases fit TRBD1. The CDR3 is made up of 16 amino acids. V gave up 3 bases and J gave up 1 base; unmatched junction bases: 4. The V gene's germline CDR1 is WNHNN and CDR2 SYGVQD (reference sequence).

The CDR3 loop reads CASTYLEVSGTEAFF. The CDR3, as DNA: TGTGCCAGCACTTACCTGGAAGTCTCAGGGACTGAAGCTTTCTTT. This chain links TRBV2 with TRBJ1-1; tentatively, D is TRBD1 (5 bases). Germline V gene lookup returns CDR1 SNHLY and CDR2 FYNNEI. Trimming took off 7 bases at V and 5 bases at J, with 20 bases between the two ends. CDR3 size: 15 residues.

The CDR3 nucleotides read TGTGCCTGGAGTGTGGCAGGGGGGCGAGAGACCCAGTACTTC. Translating it yields CAWSVAGGRETQYF. The gene calls are TRBV30 and TRBJ2-5; a possible D gene is TRBD1 (7 bases). The CDR3 consists of 14 residues. Per germline, CDR1 GTSNPN and CDR2 SVGIG (reference sequence). Between the trimmed V and J ends, which lost 0 bases and 4 bases, there was a span of 12 bases.

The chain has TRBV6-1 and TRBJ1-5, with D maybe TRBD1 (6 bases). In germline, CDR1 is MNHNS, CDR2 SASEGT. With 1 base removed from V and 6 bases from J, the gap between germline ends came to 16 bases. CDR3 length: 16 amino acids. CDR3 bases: TGTGCCAGCAGTGAAGGGGCAGGGGTTGGTGGTCAGCCCCAGCATTTT. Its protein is CASSEGAGVGGQPQHF.

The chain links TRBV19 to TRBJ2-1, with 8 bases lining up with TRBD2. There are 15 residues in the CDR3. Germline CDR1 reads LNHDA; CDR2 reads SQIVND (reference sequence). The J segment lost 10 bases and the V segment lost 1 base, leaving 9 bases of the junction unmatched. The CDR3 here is CASSIASSGRSEQFF. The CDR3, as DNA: TGTGCCAGTAGTATAGCGTCCAGCGGGAGATCGGAGCAGTTCTTC.

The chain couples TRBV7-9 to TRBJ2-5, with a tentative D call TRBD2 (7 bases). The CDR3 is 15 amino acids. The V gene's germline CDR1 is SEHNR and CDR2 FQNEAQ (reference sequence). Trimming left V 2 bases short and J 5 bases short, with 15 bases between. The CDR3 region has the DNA TGTGCCAGCAGCTTAATCTCGGGGGGCAGGGAGACCCAGTACTTC. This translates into CASSLISGGRETQYF.

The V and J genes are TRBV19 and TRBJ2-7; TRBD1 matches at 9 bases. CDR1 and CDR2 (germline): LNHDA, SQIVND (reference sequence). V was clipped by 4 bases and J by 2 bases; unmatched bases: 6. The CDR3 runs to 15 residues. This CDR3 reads CASSSTGTGPYEQYF. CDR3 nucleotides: TGTGCCAGTAGTAGCACCGGGACAGGGCCCTACGAGCAGTACTTC. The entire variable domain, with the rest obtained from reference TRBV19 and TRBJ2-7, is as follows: DGGITQSPKYLFRKEGQNVTLSCEQNLNHDAMYWYRQDPGQGLRLIYYSQIVNDFQKGDIAEGYSVSREKKESFPLTVTSAQKNPTAFYLCASSSTGTGPYEQYFGPGTRLTVT.